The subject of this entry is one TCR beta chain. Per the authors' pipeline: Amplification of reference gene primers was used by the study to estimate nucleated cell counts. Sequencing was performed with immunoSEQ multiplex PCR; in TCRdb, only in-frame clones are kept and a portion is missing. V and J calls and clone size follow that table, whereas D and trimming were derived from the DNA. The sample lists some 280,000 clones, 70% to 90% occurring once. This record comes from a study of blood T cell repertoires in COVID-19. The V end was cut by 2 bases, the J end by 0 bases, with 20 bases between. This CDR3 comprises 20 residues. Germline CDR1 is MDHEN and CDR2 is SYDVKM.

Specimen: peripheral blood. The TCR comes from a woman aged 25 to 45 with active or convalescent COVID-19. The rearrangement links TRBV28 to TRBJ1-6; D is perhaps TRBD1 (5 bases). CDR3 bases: TGTGCCAGCAGTTTAGGGGCAGGGTATTTTGCCGCCTCCTATAATTCACCCCTCCACTTT. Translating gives CASSLGAGYFAASYNSPLHF.